Described below is a single TCR beta chain sequence and its context. TCRdb's table, derived via immunoSEQ multiplex PCR, lists solely in-frame clones and lacks some. Here the sample spans tens of thousands of clones, about 86% being singletons. This sample stems from a study of OX40 agonist ivuxolimab in advanced cancers. Sequenced material: CD4+ or CD8+ T cells sorted from blood, taken in a trial of the OX40 agonist ivuxolimab. The TCR originated in an adult with an advanced solid tumor such as melanoma, head and neck, liver or kidney cancer.

The CDR3 here is CASSHTGEEQYF. CDR3 sequence (DNA): TGCGCCAGCAGCCATACAGGGGAAGAGCAGTACTTC. The rearrangement links TRBV4-1 to TRBJ2-7, with 7 positions matching TRBD1. Germline lookup yields CDR1 MGHRA and CDR2 YSYEKL. Trimming took 3 bases from V and 7 from J; bases not matched to a gene: 3. CDR3 length: 12 residues.